The source of this TCR beta chain is a study of CD8 T cells in ankylosing spondylitis (dated by TCRdb to the late 2010s). For the study in its entirety: To find TCR variants linked to disease, the study profiled T cell receptor beta repertoires in ankylosing spondylitis patients and healthy donors. The full study cohort was made up of 25 ankylosing spondylitis patients and about a hundred healthy donors. Peripheral blood was sampled, and synovial fluid was additionally collected from ankylosing spondylitis patients.

The sequencer listed for this sample is Illumina HiSeq 2500. Quantitative 5'-RACE with molecular barcodes was used to prepare TCR beta libraries. The paper's data handling went like this. To identify disease-linked TCR variants, a new computational method was used, one built on a probabilistic model of VDJ rearrangement. Through fastp at Q25 and MiXCR, TCRdb rebuilt clones from the public reads, retaining in-frame beta chains. Duplicate CDR3 protein sequences are folded into a single record with the most common DNA and genes. TCRdb, not the original authors, processed these V and J calls. The sample table lists about 540,000 distinct CDR3 sequences, 12% of them with a count of one. The ten largest make up about 6.5% of the sample. Note on this clonotype: The antigen this receptor binds is unknown. There are no base qualities to consult, and no much larger clone falls within one base.

V was cut back by 4 bases and J by 6 bases, leaving a gap of 15 bases between them. The cysteine opens and the phenylalanine closes a CDR3 of 14 amino acids. The retained sequence is limited to the CDR3, 42 bases, with the frame set at the first base. CDR1 and CDR2 were assigned from the germline V gene as MNHNS and SASEGT. Broader findings and caveats from the paper: Blood from ankylosing spondylitis patients appeared to be characterized by a TCR beta motif composed of under 10 highly homologous amino acid variants. According to the report, matched synovial fluid samples from ankylosing spondylitis patients were significantly enriched for the disease-linked clones. Some motif variants had previously been reported in the synovial fluid and blood of reactive arthritis patients, which suggests shared mechanisms of disease initiation. The disease-linked clones had a CD8+ phenotype and were found at relatively low frequencies in peripheral blood.

This sequence uses TRBV6-1 and TRBJ1-2; a tentative D match to TRBD1 spans 5 bases. Sequencing was done on a sample of blood, either unsorted or a sorted T cell fraction (not recorded which). The TCR originated in a male donor with ankylosing spondylitis. The nucleotide sequence is given as TGTGCCAGCAGTGTCGGAAGAGGGGCGGATGGCTACACCTTC. Its product reads: CASSVGRGADGYTF.